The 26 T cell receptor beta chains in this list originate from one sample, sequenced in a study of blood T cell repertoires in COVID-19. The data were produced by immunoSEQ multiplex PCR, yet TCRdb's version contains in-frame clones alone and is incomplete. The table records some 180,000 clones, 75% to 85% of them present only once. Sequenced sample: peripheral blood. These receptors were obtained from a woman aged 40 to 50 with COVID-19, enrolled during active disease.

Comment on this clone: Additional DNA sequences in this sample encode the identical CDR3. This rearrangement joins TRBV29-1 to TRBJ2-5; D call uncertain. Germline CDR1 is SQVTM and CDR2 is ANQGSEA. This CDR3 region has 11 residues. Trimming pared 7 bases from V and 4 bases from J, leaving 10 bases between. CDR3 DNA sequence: TGCAGCGGAGAGAAGAGAGAGACCCAGTACTTC. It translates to CSGEKRETQYF.

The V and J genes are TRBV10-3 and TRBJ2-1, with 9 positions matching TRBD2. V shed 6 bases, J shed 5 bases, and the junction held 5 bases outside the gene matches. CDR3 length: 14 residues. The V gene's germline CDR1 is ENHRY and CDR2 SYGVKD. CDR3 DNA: TGTGCCATCAGCGGGAGACTAGCGGACAATGAGCAGTTCTTC. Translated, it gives CAISGRLADNEQFF.

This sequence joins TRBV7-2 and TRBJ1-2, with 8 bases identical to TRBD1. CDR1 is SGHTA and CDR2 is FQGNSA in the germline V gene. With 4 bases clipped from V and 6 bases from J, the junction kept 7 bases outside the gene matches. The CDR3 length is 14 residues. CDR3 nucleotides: TGTGCCAGCAGCTCCTCAGGACAGGGCCATGGCTACACCTTC. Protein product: CASSSSGQGHGYTF.

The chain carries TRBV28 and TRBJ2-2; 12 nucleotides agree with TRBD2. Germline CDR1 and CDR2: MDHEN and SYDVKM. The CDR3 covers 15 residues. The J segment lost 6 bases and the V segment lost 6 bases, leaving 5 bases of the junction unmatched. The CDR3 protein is CASRPSGGAAGELFF. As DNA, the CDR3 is TGTGCCAGCAGGCCTAGCGGGGGGGCTGCCGGGGAGCTGTTTTTT.

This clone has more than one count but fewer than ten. CDR3 in DNA: TGTGCCAGCAGCCCCCAAGGGGGCGCGGGTTCACCCCTCCACTTT. Encoded protein: CASSPQGGAGSPLHF. The chain joins TRBV3-1 (or the pseudogene TRBV3-2) to TRBJ1-6; 7 bases line up with TRBD1. CDR1 is LGHDT, CDR2 YNNKEL, per germline (reference sequence). The CDR3 is made up of 15 amino acids. Trimming removed 4 bases from V and 9 bases from J; junction bases left unmatched: 9.

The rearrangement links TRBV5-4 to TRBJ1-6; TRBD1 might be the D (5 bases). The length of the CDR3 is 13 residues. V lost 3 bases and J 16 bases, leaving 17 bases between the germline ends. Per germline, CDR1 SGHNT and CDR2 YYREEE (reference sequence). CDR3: CASSSKDRRRLHF. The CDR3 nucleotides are TGTGCCAGCAGCTCGAAAGACAGAAGGCGACTCCACTTT.

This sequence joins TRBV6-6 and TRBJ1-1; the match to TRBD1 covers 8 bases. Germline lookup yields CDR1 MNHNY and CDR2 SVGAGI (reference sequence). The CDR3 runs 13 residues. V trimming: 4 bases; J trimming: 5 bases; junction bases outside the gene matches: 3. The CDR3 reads CASSSRQGTEAFF. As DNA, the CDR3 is TGTGCCAGCAGTTCCCGACAGGGGACTGAAGCTTTCTTT.

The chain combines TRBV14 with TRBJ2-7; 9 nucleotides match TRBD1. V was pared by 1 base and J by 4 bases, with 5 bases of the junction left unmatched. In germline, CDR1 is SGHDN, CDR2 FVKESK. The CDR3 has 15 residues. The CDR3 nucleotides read TGTGCCAGCAGCCAAGGACAGGGGGTGTTTTACGAGCAGTACTTC. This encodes CASSQGQGVFYEQYF. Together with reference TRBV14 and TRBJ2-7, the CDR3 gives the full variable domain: EAGVTQFPSHSVIEKGQTVTLRCDPISGHDNLYWYRRVMGKEIKFLLHFVKESKQDESGMPNNRFLAERTGGTYSTLKVQPAELEDSGVYFCASSQGQGVFYEQYFGPGTRLTVT.

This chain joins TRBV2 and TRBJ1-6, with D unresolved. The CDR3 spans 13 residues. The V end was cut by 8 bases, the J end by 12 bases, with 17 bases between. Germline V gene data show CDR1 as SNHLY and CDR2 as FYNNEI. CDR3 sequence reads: CASEVDTGVPLHF. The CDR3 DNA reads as TGTGCCAGCGAAGTAGACACTGGTGTACCCCTCCACTTT.

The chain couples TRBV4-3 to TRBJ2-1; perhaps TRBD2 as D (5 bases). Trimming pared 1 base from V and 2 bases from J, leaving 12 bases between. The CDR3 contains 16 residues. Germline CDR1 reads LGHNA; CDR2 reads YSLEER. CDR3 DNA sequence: TGCGCCAGCAGCCAAGGGAGTCAACTAGCCTACAATGAGCAGTTCTTC. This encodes CASSQGSQLAYNEQFF.

This CDR3 reads CASSLIIEETQYF. CDR3 nucleotide sequence: TGCGCCAGCAGCTTGATCATAGAAGAGACCCAGTACTTC. The J gene is TRBJ2-5, the V gene TRBV5-1; D is unresolved. Trimming removed 1 base at V and 3 bases at J, with 7 bases between. There are 13 residues in the CDR3. Germline loops: CDR1 SGHRS, CDR2 YFSETQ.

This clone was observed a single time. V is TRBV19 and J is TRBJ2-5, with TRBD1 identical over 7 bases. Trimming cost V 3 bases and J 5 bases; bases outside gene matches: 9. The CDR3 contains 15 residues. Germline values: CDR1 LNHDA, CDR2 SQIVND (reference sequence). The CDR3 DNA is TGTGCCAGTAGTATCGGGACAGAGTTGACGGAGACCCAGTACTTC. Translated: CASSIGTELTETQYF.

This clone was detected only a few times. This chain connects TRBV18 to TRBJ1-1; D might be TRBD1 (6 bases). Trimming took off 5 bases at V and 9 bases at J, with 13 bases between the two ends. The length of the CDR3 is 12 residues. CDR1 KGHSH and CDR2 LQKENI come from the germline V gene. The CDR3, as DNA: TGTGCCAGCTCAACCGTACAGGGTAAAGCTTTCTTT. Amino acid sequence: CASSTVQGKAFF.

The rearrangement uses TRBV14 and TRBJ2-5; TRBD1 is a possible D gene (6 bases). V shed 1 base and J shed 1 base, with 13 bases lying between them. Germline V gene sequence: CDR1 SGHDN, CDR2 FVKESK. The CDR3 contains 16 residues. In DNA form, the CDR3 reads TGTGCCAGCAGCCAAGTCGGACAGATCTCCCAAGAGACCCAGTACTTC. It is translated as CASSQVGQISQETQYF.

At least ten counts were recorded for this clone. CDR3: CASSLTRDAGYTF. In DNA, the CDR3 is TGTGCCAGCAGCTTGACGAGGGATGCTGGCTACACCTTC. The genes are TRBV5-8 and TRBJ1-2; D is unclear. V was shortened by 1 base and J by 7 bases, with 11 bases between the two germline ends. The CDR3 sequence is 13 residues long. Germline values: CDR1 SGHTS, CDR2 YDEGEE.

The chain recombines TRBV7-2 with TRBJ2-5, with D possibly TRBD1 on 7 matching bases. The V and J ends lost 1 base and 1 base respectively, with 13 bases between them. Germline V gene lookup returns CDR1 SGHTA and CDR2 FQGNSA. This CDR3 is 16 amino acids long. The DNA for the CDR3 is TGTGCCAGCAGCTTAGTGGGCAGGGGGGCCCAAGAGACCCAGTACTTC. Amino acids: CASSLVGRGAQETQYF.

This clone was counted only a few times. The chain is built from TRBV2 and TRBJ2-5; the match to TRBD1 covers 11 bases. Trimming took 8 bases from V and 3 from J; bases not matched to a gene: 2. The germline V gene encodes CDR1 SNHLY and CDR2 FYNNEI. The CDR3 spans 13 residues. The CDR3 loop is CASEGQGEETQYF. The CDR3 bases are TGTGCCAGCGAGGGACAGGGGGAAGAGACCCAGTACTTC.

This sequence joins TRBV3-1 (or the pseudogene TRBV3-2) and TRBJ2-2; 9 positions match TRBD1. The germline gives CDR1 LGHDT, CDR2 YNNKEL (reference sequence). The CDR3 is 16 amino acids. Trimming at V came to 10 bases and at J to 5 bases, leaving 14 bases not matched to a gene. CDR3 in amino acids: CATRQGGQGFTGELFF. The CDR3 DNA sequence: TGTGCCACCCGTCAGGGGGGACAGGGATTTACCGGGGAGCTGTTTTTT.

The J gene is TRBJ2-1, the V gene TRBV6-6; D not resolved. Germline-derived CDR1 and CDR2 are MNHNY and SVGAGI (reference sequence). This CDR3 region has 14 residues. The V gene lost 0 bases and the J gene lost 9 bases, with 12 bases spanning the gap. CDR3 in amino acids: CASSYSAPGGEQFF. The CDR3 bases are TGTGCCAGCAGTTACTCAGCCCCTGGCGGTGAGCAGTTCTTC.

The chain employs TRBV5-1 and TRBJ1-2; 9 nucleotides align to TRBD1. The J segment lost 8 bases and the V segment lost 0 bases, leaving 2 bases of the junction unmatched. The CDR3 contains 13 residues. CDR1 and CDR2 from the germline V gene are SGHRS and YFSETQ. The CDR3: CASSLGTGEGYTF. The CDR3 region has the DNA TGCGCCAGCAGCTTGGGGACAGGGGAAGGCTACACCTTC. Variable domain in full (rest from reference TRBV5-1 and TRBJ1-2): KAGVTQTPRYLIKTRGQQVTLSCSPISGHRSVSWYQQTPGQGLQFLFEYFSETQRNKGNFPGRFSGRQFSNSRSEMNVSTLELGDSALYLCASSLGTGEGYTFGSGTRLTVV.

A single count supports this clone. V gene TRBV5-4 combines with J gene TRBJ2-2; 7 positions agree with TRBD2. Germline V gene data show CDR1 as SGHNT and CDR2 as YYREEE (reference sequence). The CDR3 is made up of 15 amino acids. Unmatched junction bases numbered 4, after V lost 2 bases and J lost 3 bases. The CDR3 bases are TGTGCCAGCAGCTTACGGCTAGCGGACACCGGGGAGCTGTTTTTT. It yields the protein CASSLRLADTGELFF.

The chain's CDR3 is CASSFLRGQGARAKNIQYF. For the CDR3, the DNA is TGCGCCAGCAGCTTCCTGAGGGGGCAGGGGGCTCGGGCCAAAAACATTCAGTACTTC. The chain is built from TRBV5-1 and TRBJ2-4; the match to TRBD1 covers 8 bases. The CDR3 has 19 amino acids. Trimming at V came to 2 bases and at J to 1 base, leaving 14 bases not matched to a gene. Germline V gene data show CDR1 as SGHRS and CDR2 as YFSETQ.

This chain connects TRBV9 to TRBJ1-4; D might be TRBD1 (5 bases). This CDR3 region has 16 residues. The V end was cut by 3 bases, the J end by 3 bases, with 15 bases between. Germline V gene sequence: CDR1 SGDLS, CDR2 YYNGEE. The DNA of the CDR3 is TGTGCCAGCAGCGCAGGGTCGGGGAGGCCTAATGAAAAACTGTTTTTT. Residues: CASSAGSGRPNEKLFF.

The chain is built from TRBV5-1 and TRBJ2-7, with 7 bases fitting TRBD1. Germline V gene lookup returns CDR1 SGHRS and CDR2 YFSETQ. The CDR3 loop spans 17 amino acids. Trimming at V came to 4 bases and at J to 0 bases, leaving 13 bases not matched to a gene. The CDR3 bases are TGCGCCAGCAGCCTGTCCCGGGACAGCTTGAGCTCCTACGAGCAGTACTTC. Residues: CASSLSRDSLSSYEQYF.

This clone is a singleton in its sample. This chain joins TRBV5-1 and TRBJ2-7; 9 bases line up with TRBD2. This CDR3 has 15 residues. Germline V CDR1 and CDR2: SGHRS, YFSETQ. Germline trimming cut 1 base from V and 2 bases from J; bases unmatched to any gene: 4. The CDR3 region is CASSLSAGGPYEQYF. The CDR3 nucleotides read TGCGCCAGCAGCTTGTCGGCGGGAGGGCCCTACGAGCAGTACTTC.

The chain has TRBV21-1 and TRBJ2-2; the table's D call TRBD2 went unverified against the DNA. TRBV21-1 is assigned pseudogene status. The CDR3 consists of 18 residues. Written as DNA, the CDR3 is TGTGCCAGCAGCAAAGGAGGACTAGCGGGCCTAGATGACGGGGAGCTGTTTTTT. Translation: CASSKGGLAGLDDGELFF.